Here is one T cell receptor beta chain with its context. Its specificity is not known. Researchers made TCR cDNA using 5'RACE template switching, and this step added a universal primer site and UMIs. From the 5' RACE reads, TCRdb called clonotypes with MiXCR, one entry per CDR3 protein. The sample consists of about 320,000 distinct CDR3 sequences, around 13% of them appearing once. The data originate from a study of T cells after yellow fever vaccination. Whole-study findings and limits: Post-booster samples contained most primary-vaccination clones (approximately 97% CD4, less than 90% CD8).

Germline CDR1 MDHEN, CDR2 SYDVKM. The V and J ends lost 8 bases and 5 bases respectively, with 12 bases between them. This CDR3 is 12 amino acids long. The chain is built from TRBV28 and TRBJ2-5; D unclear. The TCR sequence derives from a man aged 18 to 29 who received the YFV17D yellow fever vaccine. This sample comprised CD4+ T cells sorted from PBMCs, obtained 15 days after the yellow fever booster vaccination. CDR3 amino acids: CASGPPPETQYF. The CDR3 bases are TGTGCCAGCGGGCCCCCCCCCGAGACCCAGTACTTC. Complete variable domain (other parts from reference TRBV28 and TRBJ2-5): DVKVTQSSRYLVKRTGEKVFLECVQDMDHENMFWYRQDPGLGLRLIYFSYDVKMKEKGDIPEGYSVSREKKERFSLILESASTNQTSMYLCASGPPPETQYFGPGTRLLVL.